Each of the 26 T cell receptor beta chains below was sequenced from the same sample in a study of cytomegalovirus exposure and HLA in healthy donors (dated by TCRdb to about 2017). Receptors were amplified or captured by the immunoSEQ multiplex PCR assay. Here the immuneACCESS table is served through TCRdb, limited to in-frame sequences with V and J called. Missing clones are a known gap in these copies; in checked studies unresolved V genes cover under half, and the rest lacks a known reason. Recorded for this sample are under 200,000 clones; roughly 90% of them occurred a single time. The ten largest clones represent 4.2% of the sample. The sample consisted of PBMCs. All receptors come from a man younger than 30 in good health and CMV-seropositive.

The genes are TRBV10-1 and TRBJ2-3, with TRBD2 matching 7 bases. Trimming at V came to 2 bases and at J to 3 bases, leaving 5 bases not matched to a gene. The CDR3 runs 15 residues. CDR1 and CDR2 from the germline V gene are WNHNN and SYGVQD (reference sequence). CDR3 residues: CASSEREVQTDTQYF. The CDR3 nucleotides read TGCGCCAGCAGTGAGCGGGAGGTCCAGACAGATACGCAGTATTTT.

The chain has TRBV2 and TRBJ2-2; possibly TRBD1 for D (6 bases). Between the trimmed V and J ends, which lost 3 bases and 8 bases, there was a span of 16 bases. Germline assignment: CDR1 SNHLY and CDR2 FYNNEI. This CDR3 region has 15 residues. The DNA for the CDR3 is TGTGCCAGCAGTGAGGACAGTAGTTTCGCTGGGGAGCTGTTTTTT. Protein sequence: CASSEDSSFAGELFF.

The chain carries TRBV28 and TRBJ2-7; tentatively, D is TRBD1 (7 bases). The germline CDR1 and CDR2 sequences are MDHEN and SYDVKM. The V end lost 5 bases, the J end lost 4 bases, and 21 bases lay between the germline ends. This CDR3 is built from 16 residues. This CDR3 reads CASSQGEWGADYEQYF. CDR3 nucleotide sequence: TGTGCCAGCAGTCAGGGGGAATGGGGGGCTGATTACGAGCAGTACTTC.

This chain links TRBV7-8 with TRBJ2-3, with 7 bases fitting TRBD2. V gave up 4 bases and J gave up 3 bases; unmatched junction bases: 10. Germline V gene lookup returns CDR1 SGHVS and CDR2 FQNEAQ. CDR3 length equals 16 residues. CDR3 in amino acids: CASSSSSGGLTDTQYF. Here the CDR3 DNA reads TGTGCCAGCAGCTCCTCTAGCGGAGGATTGACAGATACGCAGTATTTT.

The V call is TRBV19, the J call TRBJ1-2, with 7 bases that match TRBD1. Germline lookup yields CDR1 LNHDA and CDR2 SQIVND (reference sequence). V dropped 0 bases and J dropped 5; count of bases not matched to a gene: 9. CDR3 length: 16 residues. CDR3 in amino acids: CASSIEKGAPRYGYTF. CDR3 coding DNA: TGTGCCAGTAGTATAGAGAAGGGGGCTCCTAGGTATGGCTACACCTTC.

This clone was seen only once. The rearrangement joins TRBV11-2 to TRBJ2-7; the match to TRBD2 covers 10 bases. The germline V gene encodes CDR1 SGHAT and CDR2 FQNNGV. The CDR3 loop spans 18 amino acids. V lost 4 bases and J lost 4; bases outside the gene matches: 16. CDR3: CASSSIMGSGRRMYEQYF. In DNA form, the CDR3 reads TGTGCCAGCAGCTCTATTATGGGTAGCGGGAGGAGAATGTACGAGCAGTACTTC. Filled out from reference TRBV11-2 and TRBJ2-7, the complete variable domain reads EAGVAQSPRYKIIEKRQSVAFWCNPISGHATLYWYQQILGQGPKLLIQFQNNGVVDDSQLPKDRFSAERLKGVDSTLKIQPAKLEDSAVYLCASSSIMGSGRRMYEQYFGPGTRLTVT.

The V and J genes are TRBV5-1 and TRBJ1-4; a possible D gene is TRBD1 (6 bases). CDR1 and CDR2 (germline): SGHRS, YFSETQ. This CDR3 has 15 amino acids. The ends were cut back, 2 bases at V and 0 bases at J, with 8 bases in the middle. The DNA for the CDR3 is TGCGCCAGCAGCTTCAAGGGGGCAACTAATGAAAAACTGTTTTTT. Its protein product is CASSFKGATNEKLFF.

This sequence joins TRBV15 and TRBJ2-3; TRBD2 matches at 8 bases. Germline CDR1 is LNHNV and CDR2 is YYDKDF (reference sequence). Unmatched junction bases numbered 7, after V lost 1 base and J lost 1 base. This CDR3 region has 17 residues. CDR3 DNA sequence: TGTGCCACCAGCAGAGCGGGACTAGTGGGGGGCACAGATACGCAGTATTTT. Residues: CATSRAGLVGGTDTQYF.

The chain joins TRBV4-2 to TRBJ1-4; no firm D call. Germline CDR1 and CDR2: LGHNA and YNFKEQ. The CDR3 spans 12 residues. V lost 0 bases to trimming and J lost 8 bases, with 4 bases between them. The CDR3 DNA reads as TGTGCCAGCAGCCAAGACTTCGAAAAACTGTTTTTT. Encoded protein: CASSQDFEKLFF.

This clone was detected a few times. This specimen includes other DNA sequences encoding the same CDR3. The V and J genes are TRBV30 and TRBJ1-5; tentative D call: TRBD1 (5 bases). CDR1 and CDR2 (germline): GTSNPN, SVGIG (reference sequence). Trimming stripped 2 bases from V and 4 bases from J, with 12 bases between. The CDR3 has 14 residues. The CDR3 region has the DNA TGTGCCTGGAGTCTTGGGGCAAGTAATCAGCCCCAGCATTTT. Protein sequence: CAWSLGASNQPQHF.

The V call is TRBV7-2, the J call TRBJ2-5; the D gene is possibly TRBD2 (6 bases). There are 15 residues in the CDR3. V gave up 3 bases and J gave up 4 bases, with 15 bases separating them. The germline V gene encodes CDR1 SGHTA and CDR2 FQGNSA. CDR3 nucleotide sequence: TGTGCCAGCAGCTTGGACTACCTCAGGCGAGAGACCCAGTACTTC. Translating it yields CASSLDYLRRETQYF. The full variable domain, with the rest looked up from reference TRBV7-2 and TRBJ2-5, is GAGVSQSPSNKVTEKGKDVELRCDPISGHTALYWYRQSLGQGLEFLIYFQGNSAPDKSGLPSDRFSAERTGGSVSTLTIQRTQQEDSAVYLCASSLDYLRRETQYFGPGTRLLVL.

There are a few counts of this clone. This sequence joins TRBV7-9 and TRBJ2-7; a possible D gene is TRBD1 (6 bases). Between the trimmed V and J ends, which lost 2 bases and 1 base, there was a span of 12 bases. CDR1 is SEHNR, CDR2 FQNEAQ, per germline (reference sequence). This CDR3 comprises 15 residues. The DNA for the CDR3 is TGTGCCAGCAGCTTATCAGTACAGGGTTCCTACGAGCAGTACTTC. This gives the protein CASSLSVQGSYEQYF.

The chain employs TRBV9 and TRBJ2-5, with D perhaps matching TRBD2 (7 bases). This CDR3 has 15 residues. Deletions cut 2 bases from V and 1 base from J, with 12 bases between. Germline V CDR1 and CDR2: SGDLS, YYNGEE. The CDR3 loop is CASSVWGGAQETQYF. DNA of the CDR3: TGTGCCAGCAGCGTTTGGGGGGGGGCCCAAGAGACCCAGTACTTC.

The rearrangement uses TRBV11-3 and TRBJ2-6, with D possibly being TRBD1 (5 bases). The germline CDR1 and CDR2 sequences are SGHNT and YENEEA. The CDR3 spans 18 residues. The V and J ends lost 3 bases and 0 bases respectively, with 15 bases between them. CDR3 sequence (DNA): TGTGCCAGCAGCTTCAGAATGACAGCGAGCTCTGGGGCCAACGTCCTGACTTTC. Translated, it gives CASSFRMTASSGANVLTF.

The CDR3 here is CARTGTSSYNEQFF. CDR3 coding DNA: TGTGCCAGAACAGGGACAAGCTCCTACAATGAGCAGTTCTTC. The J gene is TRBJ2-1, the V gene TRBV21-1; the table's D gene call, TRBD1, was not cross checked with the DNA. TRBV21-1 is listed as a pseudogene. This CDR3 spans 14 amino acids.

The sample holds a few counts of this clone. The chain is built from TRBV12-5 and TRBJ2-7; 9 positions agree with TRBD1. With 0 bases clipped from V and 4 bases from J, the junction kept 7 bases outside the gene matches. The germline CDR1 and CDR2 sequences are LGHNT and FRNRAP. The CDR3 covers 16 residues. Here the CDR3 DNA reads TGTGCTAGTGGTTTGGTCACAGGGGGCAGGTCGTACGAGCAGTACTTC. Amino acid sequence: CASGLVTGGRSYEQYF.

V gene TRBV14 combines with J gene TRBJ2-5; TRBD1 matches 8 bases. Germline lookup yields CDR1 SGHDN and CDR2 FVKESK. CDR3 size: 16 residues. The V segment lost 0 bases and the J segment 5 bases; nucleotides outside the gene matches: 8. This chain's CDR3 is CASSQERTGSLETQYF. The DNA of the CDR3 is TGTGCCAGCAGCCAAGAGAGGACAGGGAGTTTGGAGACCCAGTACTTC.

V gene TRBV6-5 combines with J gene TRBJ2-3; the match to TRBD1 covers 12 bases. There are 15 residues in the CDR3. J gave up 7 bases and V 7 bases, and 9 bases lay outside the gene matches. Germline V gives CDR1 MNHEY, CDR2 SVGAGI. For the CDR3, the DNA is TGTGCCAGCACTTCGGGACAGGGGGCGTCGAATACGCAGTATTTT. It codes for CASTSGQGASNTQYF.

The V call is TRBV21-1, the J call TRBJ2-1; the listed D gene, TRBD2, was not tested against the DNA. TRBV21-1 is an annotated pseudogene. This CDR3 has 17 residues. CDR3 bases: TGTGCCAGCAGCAAAGACCTAGGAGGATATAACTACAATGAGCAGTTCTTC. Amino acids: CASSKDLGGYNYNEQFF.

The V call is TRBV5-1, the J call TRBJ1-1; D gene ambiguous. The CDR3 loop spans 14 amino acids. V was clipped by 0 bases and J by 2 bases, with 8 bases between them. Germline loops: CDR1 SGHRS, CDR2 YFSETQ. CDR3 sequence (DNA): TGCGCCAGCAGCTTGGCCGGGGAAAACACTGAAGCTTTCTTT. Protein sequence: CASSLAGENTEAFF.

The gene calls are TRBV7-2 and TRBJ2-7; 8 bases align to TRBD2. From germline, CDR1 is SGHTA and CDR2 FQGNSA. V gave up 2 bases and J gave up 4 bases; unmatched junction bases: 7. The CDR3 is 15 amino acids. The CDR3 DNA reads TGTGCCAGCAGCTTAAGCGGGAGCAGTAGATACGAGCAGTACTTC. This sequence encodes CASSLSGSSRYEQYF.

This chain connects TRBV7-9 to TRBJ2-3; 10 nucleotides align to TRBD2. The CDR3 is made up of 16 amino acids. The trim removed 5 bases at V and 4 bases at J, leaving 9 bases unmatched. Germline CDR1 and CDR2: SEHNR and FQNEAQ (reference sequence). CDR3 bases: TGTGCCAGCAGCCCCCCGGTAGCGGGAGGCTCAGATACGCAGTATTTT. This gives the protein CASSPPVAGGSDTQYF. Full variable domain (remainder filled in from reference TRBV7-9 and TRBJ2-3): DTGVSQNPRHKITKRGQNVTFRCDPISEHNRLYWYRQTLGQGPEFLTYFQNEAQLEKSRLLSDRFSAERPKGSFSTLEIQRTEQGDSAMYLCASSPPVAGGSDTQYFGPGTRLTVL.

As DNA, the CDR3 is TGCGCCAGCAGCCAAATTACTAGCGGGAAGAATGAGCAGTTCTTC. Amino acid sequence: CASSQITSGKNEQFF. The chain carries TRBV4-1 and TRBJ2-1; 10 nucleotides match TRBD2. The germline V gene has CDR1 MGHRA and CDR2 YSYEKL. Germline trimming cut 2 bases from V and 7 bases from J; bases unmatched to any gene: 5. The CDR3 spans 15 residues.

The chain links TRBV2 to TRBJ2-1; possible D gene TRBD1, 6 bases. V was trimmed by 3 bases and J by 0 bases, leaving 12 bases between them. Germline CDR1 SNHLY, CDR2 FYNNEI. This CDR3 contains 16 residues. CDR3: CASSDSGASSYNEQFF. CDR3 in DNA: TGTGCCAGCAGTGATTCAGGGGCCAGCTCCTACAATGAGCAGTTCTTC.

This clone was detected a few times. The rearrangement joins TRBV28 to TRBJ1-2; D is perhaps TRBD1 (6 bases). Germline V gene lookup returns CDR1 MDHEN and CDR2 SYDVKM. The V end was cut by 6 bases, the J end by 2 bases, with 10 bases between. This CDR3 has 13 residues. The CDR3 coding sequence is TGTGCCAGCAGATCCGGGACAAACTATGGCTACACCTTC. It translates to CASRSGTNYGYTF.

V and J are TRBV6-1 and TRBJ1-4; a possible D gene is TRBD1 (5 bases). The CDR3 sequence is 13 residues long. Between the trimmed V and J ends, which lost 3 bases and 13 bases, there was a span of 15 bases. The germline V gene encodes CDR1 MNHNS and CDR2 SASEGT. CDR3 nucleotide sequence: TGTGCCAGCAGTGACGCAGGGCAAAGGGGACTGTTTTTT. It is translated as CASSDAGQRGLFF.